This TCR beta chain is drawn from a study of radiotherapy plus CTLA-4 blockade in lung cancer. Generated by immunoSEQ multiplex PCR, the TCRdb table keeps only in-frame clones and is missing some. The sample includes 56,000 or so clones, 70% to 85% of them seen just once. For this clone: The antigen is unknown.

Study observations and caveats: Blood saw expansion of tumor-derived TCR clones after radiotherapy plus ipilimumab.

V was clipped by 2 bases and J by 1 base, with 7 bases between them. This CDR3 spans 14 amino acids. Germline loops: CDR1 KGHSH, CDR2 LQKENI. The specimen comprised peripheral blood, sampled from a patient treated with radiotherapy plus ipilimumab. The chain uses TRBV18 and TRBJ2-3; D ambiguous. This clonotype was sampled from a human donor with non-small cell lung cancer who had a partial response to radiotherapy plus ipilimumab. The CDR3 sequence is CASSPGGRTDTQYF. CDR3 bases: TGTGCCAGCTCACCAGGTGGCCGCACAGATACGCAGTATTTT.